Listed below are T cell receptor beta chains from one sample, sequenced in a study of PD-1 and CTLA-4 blockade in melanoma. Only in-frame clones appear in the TCRdb table, and some are missing; sequencing was by immunoSEQ multiplex PCR. The repertoire holds tens of thousands of clones, with around 93% as singletons. Sequencing was performed on CD8+ T cells from peripheral blood, taken from a patient given anti-PD-1 treatment. The receptors derive from a human donor with melanoma. Both conserved end residues are trimmed from each CDR3.

CDR3aa	v_gene	j_gene	len
ATGSGGQF	TRBV28	TRBJ2-1	8
ASSHPRTERTYNEQF	TRBV7-8	TRBJ2-1	15
ASSDSKTGTDTQY	TRBV6-4	TRBJ2-3	13
ASSLAETEAF	TRBV3-1/TRBV3-2	TRBJ1-1	10
ASRGGTGLAFNQPQH	TRBV2	TRBJ1-5	15
ASSPDSGEQF	TRBV7-3	TRBJ2-1	10
ASIGDGRRETQY	TRBV6-9	TRBJ2-5	12
ASSLRGAPDTQY	TRBV11-3	TRBJ2-3	12
ASSPGLANTDTQY	TRBV6-5	TRBJ2-3	13
ASSQSVSYEQY	TRBV14	TRBJ2-7	11
ASSLGGPGANVLT	TRBV13	TRBJ2-6	13
ASSVRGANVLT	TRBV7-6	TRBJ2-6	11
SVRGNEQF	TRBV29-1	TRBJ2-1	8
ATSGQATDTQY	TRBV6-5	TRBJ2-3	11
AWSVQAGGTQY	TRBV30	TRBJ2-5	11
ASSIGNSNQPQH	TRBV19	TRBJ1-5	12
ASGQGSAYNSPLH	TRBV2	TRBJ1-6	13
ASSPSVGLRTDTQY	TRBV27	TRBJ2-3	14
ASSLHGTGSNSPLH	TRBV11-2	TRBJ1-6	14
ASMTRGLETQY	TRBV27	TRBJ2-5	11
ASSLSDGPFGKLF	TRBV5-4	TRBJ1-4	13
AIRTGMNTEAF	TRBV10-3	TRBJ1-1	11
ASSFDGTGSYEQY	TRBV27	TRBJ2-7	13
ATSGDTYEQY	TRBV15	TRBJ2-7	10
ATSRDGDRPYEQY	TRBV15	TRBJ2-7	13
ASNPRGESDTQY	TRBV6-5	TRBJ2-3	12
ASSLRGSYEQY	TRBV7-9	TRBJ2-7	11
ASSQERGGNNEQF	TRBV4-1	TRBJ2-1	13
ASSLNRGSPTDTQY	TRBV11-2	TRBJ2-3	14
ASSYGGAMSTIY	TRBV6-5	TRBJ1-3	12
ASSIGTYGHYGYT	TRBV19	TRBJ1-2	13